This TCR beta chain was retrieved from a study of beta chain features in type 1 diabetes. Study-wide results and caveats: All four CD4+ subsets from Type 1 diabetes patients carried moderately but significantly shorter TCRB CDR3s. Diminished insertions and augmented deletions at VDJ junctions characterized type 1 diabetes patients.

Expressed TCRB transcripts got sequenced, as all isolated RNA was reverse transcribed. Assay used: immunoSEQ multiplex PCR; TCRdb lists only in-frame clones, some missing. The top ten clones hold around 0.016% of a sample with about 340,000 clones, 13% of them seen once. This clone was observed a handful of times. Its antigen is undetermined. V was pared by 1 base and J by 7 bases, with 7 bases of the junction left unmatched. Germline CDR1 reads SGHRS; CDR2 reads YFSETQ. The CDR3 consists of 17 residues. The rearrangement joins TRBV5-1 to TRBJ2-1; TRBD2 agrees at 14 bases. The clonotype originates from a young woman with type 1 diabetes. The sample consisted of naive CD4+ T cells from blood. The CDR3 coding sequence is TGCGCCAGCAGCTTGATTCCGGGACTAGCGGGAGTGAATGAGCAGTTCTTC. It translates to CASSLIPGLAGVNEQFF.